This TCR beta chain was identified in a study of blood T cell repertoires in COVID-19. Germline loops: CDR1 SGHDT, CDR2 YYEEEE. The CDR3 extends over 17 amino acids. J lost 8 bases, V lost 2 bases, and 11 bases had no gene match. Sequencing used immunoSEQ multiplex PCR; TCRdb keeps in-frame clones, though not all of them. The table includes tens of thousands of clones, more than 75% detected once. The sample was peripheral blood. This TCR was recovered from a man older than 75 in a cohort sampled during active COVID-19. The rearrangement joins TRBV5-6 to TRBJ2-6; TRBD1 matches 9 bases. The DNA for the CDR3 is TGTGCCAGCAGCTTCGGGACAGGGTCGGGCGGGCCCAACGTCCTGACTTTC. Translation gives CASSFGTGSGGPNVLTF.